This T cell receptor (beta chain) is drawn from a study of blood T cell repertoires in COVID-19. For the study at large: Material from acute and convalescent COVID-19 was sourced from the United States, Italy and Spain. Sources were T cells, B-cell-depleted T cells, or PBMCs; the material itself was cDNA or gDNA.

Authors' data handling: Amplified reference gene primers provided the basis for estimating nucleated cell counts. The assay was immunoSEQ multiplex PCR, and TCRdb's table has in-frame clones only and misses some. V, J and clone size reflect that table, while D and trimming were determined from the DNA. The sample contains roughly 64,000 clones, roughly 78% of which appear only once. The Seattle patients joined while their infection was active and were tracked longitudinally afterward. Per the germline V gene, CDR1 is SQVTM and CDR2 is ANQGSEA. This CDR3 comprises 14 residues. J lost 2 bases, V lost 5 bases, and 2 bases had no gene match.

Specimen: peripheral blood. The TCR was taken from a man in his sixties with COVID-19, enrolled during active disease. The chain couples TRBV29-1 to TRBJ2-3; 12 positions match TRBD2. The DNA for the CDR3 is TGCAGCGTTCCTAGCGGGGGGGCCACAGATACGCAGTATTTT. Translating it yields CSVPSGGATDTQYF.